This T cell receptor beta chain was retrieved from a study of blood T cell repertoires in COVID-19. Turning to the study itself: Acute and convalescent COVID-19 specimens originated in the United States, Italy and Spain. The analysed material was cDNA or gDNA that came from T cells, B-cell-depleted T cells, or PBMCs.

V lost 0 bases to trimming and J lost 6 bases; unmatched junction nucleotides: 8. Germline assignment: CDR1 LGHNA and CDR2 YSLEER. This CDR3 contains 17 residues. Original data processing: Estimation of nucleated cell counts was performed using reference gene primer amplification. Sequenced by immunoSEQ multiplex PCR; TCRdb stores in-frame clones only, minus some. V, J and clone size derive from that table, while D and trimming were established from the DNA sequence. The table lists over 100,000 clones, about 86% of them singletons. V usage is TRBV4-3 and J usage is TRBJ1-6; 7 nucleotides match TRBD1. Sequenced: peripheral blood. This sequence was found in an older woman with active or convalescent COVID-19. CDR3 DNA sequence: TGCGCCAGCAGCCAAGATAGAACAGGGGATATTAATTCACCCCTCCACTTT. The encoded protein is CASSQDRTGDINSPLHF.